Given below is one TCR beta chain in context. Generated by immunoSEQ multiplex PCR, the TCRdb table keeps only in-frame clones and is missing some. The data show about 120,000 clones, 80% to 85% seen once. Deletions cut 3 bases from V and 5 bases from J, with 10 bases between. The CDR3 has 13 amino acids. The sample comes from a study of blood T cell repertoires in COVID-19. The sample consisted of peripheral blood. This clonotype was sampled from a man in his 70s with acute or convalescent COVID-19. This chain joins TRBV12-3 or TRBV12-4 and TRBJ1-2, with D perhaps TRBD1 (5 bases). As DNA, the CDR3 is TGTGCCAGCAGTTTGGGGCAGTGGTATGGCTACACCTTC. Protein product: CASSLGQWYGYTF.